A single sample is the source of the 32 T cell receptor beta chains below, sequenced in a study of blood T cell repertoires in COVID-19 (TCRdb year 2020). The library was generated by the immunoSEQ multiplex PCR assay. TCRdb took over this immuneACCESS table, retaining in-frame rearrangements with V and J assigned. Such tables are incomplete; in checked studies, under half of the missing clones stem from an unresolved V gene, and the remainder is unexplained. This sample comprises around 150,000 clones, almost 85% of them detected only once. In total, the top ten clones hold about a fifth of the sample. The sequenced sample was peripheral blood. These receptors were obtained from a woman of 80 years or more with acute or convalescent COVID-19.

This clone has a handful of counts. The rearrangement links TRBV4-1 to TRBJ1-2; D unresolved. Germline V gene sequence: CDR1 MGHRA, CDR2 YSYEKL. The CDR3 is 14 residues long. Between the trimmed V and J ends, which lost 4 bases and 8 bases, there was a span of 17 bases. The CDR3, as DNA: TGCGCCAGCAGCCCTTACGGTTCGGGAGAAGGCTACACCTTC. As protein: CASSPYGSGEGYTF.

This chain links TRBV19 with TRBJ2-1; 9 positions match TRBD2. The CDR3 runs to 11 residues. V gave up 9 bases and J gave up 13 bases; unmatched junction bases: 7. The germline V gene has CDR1 LNHDA and CDR2 SQIVND (reference sequence). The CDR3 region is CASSLGTSQFF. CDR3 coding DNA: TGTGCCAGCAGTCTGGGGACTAGCCAGTTCTTC.

This clone is a singleton in its sample. J is TRBJ1-4 and V is TRBV7-9; 8 nucleotides align to TRBD1. With 5 bases clipped from V and 8 bases from J, the junction kept 10 bases outside the gene matches. Germline lookup yields CDR1 SEHNR and CDR2 FQNEAQ (reference sequence). CDR3 length: 15 amino acids. The CDR3 protein is CASSAPGTGGEKLFF. CDR3 DNA sequence: TGTGCCAGCAGCGCTCCCGGGACAGGCGGGGAAAAACTGTTTTTT.

This clone was counted many times. The V call is TRBV19, the J call TRBJ1-2; no reliable D call. CDR1 is LNHDA, CDR2 SQIVND, per germline (reference sequence). V shed 1 base and J shed 3 bases, with 15 bases lying between them. The CDR3 spans 16 residues. The DNA of the CDR3 is TGTGCCAGTAGTATAGGCGGGTACCTCAATGACTATGGCTACACCTTC. Amino acid sequence: CASSIGGYLNDYGYTF.

Note on this clone: The junction shows a germline mismatch at one end, possibly a read error. The chain is built from TRBV18 and TRBJ2-7; possibly TRBD1 for D (6 bases). The V gene's germline CDR1 is KGHSH and CDR2 LQKENI. CDR3 length equals 13 residues. The CDR3 DNA reads as TGTGCCAGCTCACCCCGGACAGACTACGAGCAGCACTTC. This codes for CASSPRTDYEQHF.

J is TRBJ1-1 and V is TRBV6-5, with D unclear. Trimming took 6 bases from V and 0 from J, leaving 8 bases between them. The CDR3 consists of 13 residues. Germline V CDR1 and CDR2: MNHEY, SVGAGI. CDR3 sequence (DNA): TGTGCCAGCAGCCGGGATGTGAACACTGAAGCTTTCTTT. This translates into CASSRDVNTEAFF.

In this sample, this clone turned up once. The chain couples TRBV7-9 to TRBJ2-3; 7 bases map to TRBD1. This CDR3 has 15 amino acids. V dropped 5 bases and J dropped 2; count of bases not matched to a gene: 7. CDR1 is SEHNR and CDR2 is FQNEAQ in the germline V gene (reference sequence). The CDR3 DNA reads as TGTGCCAGCAGCCGGCCGGGACAGCACACAGATACGCAGTATTTT. This sequence encodes CASSRPGQHTDTQYF.

This chain uses TRBV19 with TRBJ1-1; 7 positions agree with TRBD1. The CDR3 sequence is 14 residues long. Germline lookup yields CDR1 LNHDA and CDR2 SQIVND (reference sequence). V shed 4 bases, J shed 4 bases, and the junction held 6 bases outside the gene matches. In nucleotides, the CDR3 is TGTGCCAGTAGTAAGCAGGGGGTCTTCACTGAAGCTTTCTTT. Its translation: CASSKQGVFTEAFF. Variable domain in full (rest from reference TRBV19 and TRBJ1-1): DGGITQSPKYLFRKEGQNVTLSCEQNLNHDAMYWYRQDPGQGLRLIYYSQIVNDFQKGDIAEGYSVSREKKESFPLTVTSAQKNPTAFYLCASSKQGVFTEAFFGQGTRLTVV.

This clone was detected once. The chain combines TRBV6-5 with TRBJ1-2, with 7 positions matching TRBD1. The CDR3 sequence is 13 residues long. Germline-derived CDR1 and CDR2 are MNHEY and SVGAGI. V shed 6 bases, J shed 5 bases, and the junction held 6 bases outside the gene matches. The CDR3 is CASRAGTAYGYTF. The DNA for the CDR3 is TGTGCCAGCAGGGCCGGGACAGCATATGGCTACACCTTC.

The J gene is TRBJ1-1, the V gene TRBV7-6, with D perhaps TRBD1 (6 bases). CDR1 and CDR2 from the germline V gene are SGHVS and FNYEAQ. The CDR3 is 12 residues long. V dropped 0 bases and J dropped 9 bases, with 8 bases sitting between them. This chain's CDR3 is CASSLAGDKAFF. The CDR3 region has the DNA TGTGCCAGCAGCTTAGCCGGGGACAAAGCTTTCTTT.

This chain links TRBV28 with TRBJ2-7, with D tentatively TRBD2 (6 bases). Germline lookup yields CDR1 MDHEN and CDR2 SYDVKM. The ends were cut back, 4 bases at V and 0 bases at J, with 13 bases in the middle. This CDR3 spans 15 amino acids. The CDR3 is CASSSREGVSYEQYF. The CDR3, as DNA: TGTGCCAGCAGTTCGCGGGAAGGGGTCTCCTACGAGCAGTACTTC.

The V gene is TRBV5-1, the J gene TRBJ2-1, with 9 positions matching TRBD2. The ends lost 2 bases at V and 7 bases at J; junction bases unmatched: 7. Germline V gene sequence: CDR1 SGHRS, CDR2 YFSETQ. The length of the CDR3 is 15 residues. For the CDR3, the DNA is TGCGCCAGCAGCTTCCTTAGCGGGAGTGTAAATGAGCAGTTCTTC. Translated, it gives CASSFLSGSVNEQFF.

V is TRBV7-9 and J is TRBJ1-6; 7 bases match TRBD1. CDR3 size: 14 residues. Germline-derived CDR1 and CDR2 are SEHNR and FQNEAQ (reference sequence). Trimming at V came to 4 bases and at J to 5 bases, leaving 2 bases not matched to a gene. The CDR3 DNA follows: TGTGCCAGCAGCTCGACAGGGAATAATTCACCCCTCCACTTT. It translates to CASSSTGNNSPLHF.

J is TRBJ1-2 and V is TRBV5-1; no definite D call. This CDR3 region has 15 residues. V was cut by 0 bases and J by 2 bases, with 11 bases left in between. Germline lookup yields CDR1 SGHRS and CDR2 YFSETQ. The CDR3 here is CASSLVTGVNYGYTF. Here the CDR3 DNA reads TGCGCCAGCAGCTTGGTTACGGGAGTCAACTATGGCTACACCTTC.

This chain links TRBV19 with TRBJ2-2; a possible D gene is TRBD2 (6 bases). The V gene's germline CDR1 is LNHDA and CDR2 SQIVND (reference sequence). The CDR3 consists of 14 residues. V lost 6 bases to trimming and J lost 2 bases, with 10 bases between them. CDR3 residues: CASRGLINTGELFF. DNA for the CDR3: TGTGCCAGTAGGGGACTGATAAACACCGGGGAGCTGTTTTTT.

The chain links TRBV27 to TRBJ2-1; D might be TRBD2 (5 bases). This CDR3 region has 15 residues. CDR1 and CDR2 from the germline V gene are MNHEY and SMNVEV (reference sequence). V was clipped by 10 bases and J by 9 bases, with 25 bases between them. The CDR3 sequence is CATRGRATSKSEQFF. The CDR3 nucleotides are TGTGCCACCCGGGGTAGGGCCACCTCGAAAAGTGAGCAGTTCTTC.

The chain employs TRBV7-2 and TRBJ2-3, with 10 bases fitting TRBD2. Trimming at V came to 2 bases and at J to 0 bases, leaving 8 bases not matched to a gene. CDR1 is SGHTA, CDR2 FQGNSA, per germline. There are 18 residues in the CDR3. CDR3 DNA sequence: TGTGCCAGCAGCTTAAGTCTAGCGGGGGATACTAGCACAGATACGCAGTATTTT. Protein product: CASSLSLAGDTSTDTQYF.

The chain combines TRBV30 with TRBJ2-5; 7 positions match TRBD1. The CDR3 covers 15 residues. V shed 6 bases, J shed 3 bases, and the junction held 13 bases outside the gene matches. Germline loops: CDR1 GTSNPN, CDR2 SVGIG (reference sequence). The CDR3 nucleotides are TGTGCCTGCGAGGAACCGGGACAGAGAAAAGAGACCCAGTACTTC. Encoded protein: CACEEPGQRKETQYF.

This clone was detected a few times. This chain uses TRBV19 with TRBJ1-2; TRBD1 is a possible D gene (6 bases). This CDR3 comprises 17 residues. The germline CDR1 and CDR2 sequences are LNHDA and SQIVND (reference sequence). Trimming cost V 6 bases and J 7 bases, with 27 bases left between them. CDR3 bases: TGTGCCAGTAGAATTTGGGGGGGCATGACAGAGAGCTTTGGCTACACCTTC. Its protein product is CASRIWGGMTESFGYTF.

V and J are TRBV6-5 and TRBJ1-1, with D maybe TRBD1 (5 bases). Germline CDR1 MNHEY, CDR2 SVGAGI. V lost 8 bases and J lost 6, with 10 bases in between. The CDR3 totals 11 residues. The CDR3 coding sequence is TGTGCCAGCCGGGGGAGCGCTGAAGCTTTCTTT. It specifies CASRGSAEAFF.

The V call is TRBV10-2, the J call TRBJ2-1, with 9 nucleotides matching TRBD1. J lost 12 bases, V lost 8 bases, and 5 bases had no gene match. Germline V lookup: CDR1 WSHSY, CDR2 SAAADI. The CDR3 covers 11 residues. CDR3 region: CASSGTGRQFF. In nucleotides, the CDR3 is TGCGCCAGCTCGGGGACAGGGCGGCAGTTCTTC.

The J gene is TRBJ2-7, the V gene TRBV10-3; a possible D gene is TRBD2 (5 bases). Per the germline V gene, CDR1 is ENHRY and CDR2 is SYGVKD. The CDR3 sequence is 14 residues long. The V gene lost 3 bases and the J gene lost 3 bases, with 12 bases spanning the gap. CDR3 in amino acids: CAISEWLAGYEQYF. The DNA of the CDR3 is TGTGCCATCAGTGAATGGCTAGCCGGCTACGAGCAGTACTTC.

The V and J genes are TRBV5-5 and TRBJ1-4; D unclear. The CDR3 has 15 residues. Germline-derived CDR1 and CDR2 are SGHKS and YYEKEE (reference sequence). V was trimmed by 0 bases and J by 3 bases, leaving 9 bases between them. The DNA for the CDR3 is TGTGCCAGCAGCTTGGTGGGCAGACCTAATGAAAAACTGTTTTTT. Translating gives CASSLVGRPNEKLFF.

The rearrangement joins TRBV19 to TRBJ1-2; possible D gene TRBD1, 5 bases. Germline CDR1 reads LNHDA; CDR2 reads SQIVND (reference sequence). Trimming stripped 1 base from V and 10 bases from J, with 10 bases between. The CDR3 is 12 residues long. CDR3 bases: TGTGCCAGTAGTATAGCCCAGGGCCTCTACACCTTC. It specifies CASSIAQGLYTF.

The sample holds a few counts of this clone. V is TRBV11-2 and J is TRBJ2-1, with TRBD2 matching over 7 bases. The germline V gene encodes CDR1 SGHAT and CDR2 FQNNGV. The CDR3 covers 14 residues. J was trimmed by 4 bases and V by 0 bases; bases with no gene match: 0. Written as DNA, the CDR3 is TGTGCCAGCAGCTTAGAAGCGGGGTACAATGAGCAGTTCTTC. It codes for CASSLEAGYNEQFF. Full variable domain (missing parts from reference TRBV11-2 and TRBJ2-1): EAGVAQSPRYKIIEKRQSVAFWCNPISGHATLYWYQQILGQGPKLLIQFQNNGVVDDSQLPKDRFSAERLKGVDSTLKIQPAKLEDSAVYLCASSLEAGYNEQFFGPGTRLTVL.

The rearrangement links TRBV27 to TRBJ2-1, with 10 bases that match TRBD2. The length of the CDR3 is 15 residues. Per germline, CDR1 MNHEY and CDR2 SMNVEV (reference sequence). Losses at the gene ends were 6 bases for V and 8 bases for J; bases not matched to a gene: 10. The CDR3 is CASRKRLAGGDEQFF. In DNA form, the CDR3 reads TGTGCCAGCAGGAAACGACTAGCGGGTGGGGATGAGCAGTTCTTC.

This sequence joins TRBV5-1 and TRBJ1-1; TRBD1 matches at 8 bases. J lost 4 bases, V lost 1 base, and 12 bases had no gene match. Germline-derived CDR1 and CDR2 are SGHRS and YFSETQ. CDR3 size: 17 residues. DNA for the CDR3: TGCGCCAGCAGCTTGCGGCAGGGGGCCGCTTGGGGCACTGAAGCTTTCTTT. Protein product: CASSLRQGAAWGTEAFF.

The CDR3 DNA reads as TGTGCCTGGAGTCCTACAGCCTATGGCTACACCTTC. Translating it yields CAWSPTAYGYTF. The V and J genes are TRBV30 and TRBJ1-2; D call uncertain. The CDR3 totals 12 residues. Germline values: CDR1 GTSNPN, CDR2 SVGIG (reference sequence). With 2 bases removed from V and 4 bases from J, the gap between germline ends came to 8 bases.

The V gene is TRBV5-1, the J gene TRBJ2-7, with a possible D match to TRBD2 (6 bases). This CDR3 comprises 14 residues. Germline V gene sequence: CDR1 SGHRS, CDR2 YFSETQ. With 5 bases removed from V and 6 bases from J, the gap between germline ends came to 18 bases. In DNA, the CDR3 is TGCGCCAGCAGATCAGGGTGGACTACTTCCGAGCAGTACTTC. Protein sequence: CASRSGWTTSEQYF.

The chain carries TRBV30 and TRBJ2-7, with 7 bases lining up with TRBD1. The CDR3 loop spans 15 amino acids. Looked up from germline, CDR1 is GTSNPN and CDR2 is SVGIG (reference sequence). V lost 2 bases to trimming and J lost 1 base; unmatched junction nucleotides: 8. The CDR3 DNA follows: TGTGCCTGGAGTCTCCGGGACAGCGATTCCTACGAGCAGTACTTC. Translating it yields CAWSLRDSDSYEQYF.

This clone has just a few counts. This rearrangement joins TRBV2 to TRBJ2-7; TRBD2 might be the D (6 bases). The CDR3 totals 15 residues. V lost 8 bases and J 0 bases, leaving 17 bases between the germline ends. Germline CDR1 reads SNHLY; CDR2 reads FYNNEI. In nucleotides, the CDR3 is TGTGCCAGCTCGCGGGAACAGGTAGGCTCCTACGAGCAGTACTTC. This translates into CASSREQVGSYEQYF. Supplemented by reference TRBV2 and TRBJ2-7, the full variable domain reads EPEVTQTPSHQVTQMGQEVILRCVPISNHLYFYWYRQILGQKVEFLVSFYNNEISEKSEIFDDQFSVERPDGSNFTLKIRSTKLEDSAMYFCASSREQVGSYEQYFGPGTRLTVT.

V usage is TRBV9 and J usage is TRBJ2-7, with 8 positions matching TRBD2. Trimming cost V 0 bases and J 6 bases; bases outside gene matches: 2. Germline CDR1 SGDLS, CDR2 YYNGEE. This CDR3 comprises 13 residues. The CDR3 bases are TGTGCCAGCAGCGTAGGAGCGGGAGCCGAGCAGTACTTC. Encoded protein: CASSVGAGAEQYF.